The 30 T cell receptor beta chains given below trace back to one sample, sequenced in a study of PD-1 blockade in classical Hodgkin lymphoma. The time point is: cycle 4 day 1 (C4D1), after 6 weeks of nivolumab. All patients experienced relapse after autologous stem cell transplantation, and brentuximab vedotin exposure was variable. Profiling relied on immunoSEQ multiplex PCR, and the TCRdb table lists in-frame clones only, not all of them. The table lists about 30,000 clones, over 75% of them singletons. Sequences were derived from peripheral blood mononuclear cells (PBMCs), sampled before the fourth cycle of nivolumab. All receptors come from a human donor with classical Hodgkin lymphoma.

The chain recombines TRBV6-1 with TRBJ2-1; TRBD2 matches at 14 bases. V lost 6 bases to trimming and J lost 8 bases; unmatched junction nucleotides: 0. The germline V gene encodes CDR1 MNHNS and CDR2 SASEGT. This CDR3 spans 13 amino acids. In nucleotides, the CDR3 is TGTGCCAGCAGGGGACTAGCGGGAGATGAGCAGTTCTTC. It encodes CASRGLAGDEQFF.

V is TRBV28 and J is TRBJ1-2, with 10 positions matching TRBD1. With 8 bases clipped from V and 7 bases from J, the junction kept 4 bases outside the gene matches. The CDR3 has 12 residues. CDR1 is MDHEN and CDR2 is SYDVKM in the germline V gene. Here the CDR3 DNA reads TGTGCCAGCCGGGACAGGGGAAGTGGCTACACCTTC. Protein: CASRDRGSGYTF.

In this sample, this clone turned up a few times. This chain uses TRBV7-9 with TRBJ1-2; unclear D gene. CDR1 and CDR2 from the germline V gene are SEHNR and FQNEAQ (reference sequence). The CDR3 runs to 14 residues. The ends were cut back, 1 base at V and 3 bases at J, with 9 bases in the middle. In DNA, the CDR3 is TGTGCCAGCAGCTTAGAGCGTACCGACTATGGCTACACCTTC. This translates into CASSLERTDYGYTF.

The V gene is TRBV2, the J gene TRBJ1-4, with D unresolved. With 1 base removed from V and 0 bases from J, the gap between germline ends came to 6 bases. This CDR3 comprises 15 residues. Germline V gives CDR1 SNHLY, CDR2 FYNNEI. The CDR3 nucleotides read TGTGCCAGCAGTGAAGGGACTACAACTAATGAAAAACTGTTTTTT. Protein sequence: CASSEGTTTNEKLFF. Full variable domain (remainder filled in from reference TRBV2 and TRBJ1-4): EPEVTQTPSHQVTQMGQEVILRCVPISNHLYFYWYRQILGQKVEFLVSFYNNEISEKSEIFDDQFSVERPDGSNFTLKIRSTKLEDSAMYFCASSEGTTTNEKLFFGSGTQLSVL.

CDR3 protein: CASSLGGSPATQYF. CDR3 DNA sequence: TGTGCCAGCAGCTTAGGGGGTAGCCCCGCTACGCAGTATTTT. The chain is built from TRBV7-2 and TRBJ2-3; D is unclear. V lost 1 base to trimming and J lost 8 bases, with 13 bases between them. The germline V gene encodes CDR1 SGHTA and CDR2 FQGNSA. The CDR3 covers 14 residues.

This clone was found once. The rearrangement joins TRBV18 to TRBJ2-7; 7 bases line up with TRBD1. The CDR3 is 14 residues long. Trimming cost V 5 bases and J 3 bases; bases outside gene matches: 7. Germline loops: CDR1 KGHSH, CDR2 LQKENI. CDR3 nucleotides: TGTGCCAGCTCATCGAGGACAGGAATCTACGAGCAGTACTTC. Encoded protein: CASSSRTGIYEQYF.

The chain joins TRBV28 to TRBJ2-7, with D unresolved. V lost 2 bases and J 6 bases, leaving 11 bases between the germline ends. The CDR3 has 13 amino acids. Per germline, CDR1 MDHEN and CDR2 SYDVKM. DNA for the CDR3: TGTGCCAGCAGTTTAGCAGGTAATATCGAGCAGTACTTC. It translates to CASSLAGNIEQYF.

The chain has TRBV9 and TRBJ2-1; 10 bases align to TRBD2. CDR3 length: 16 residues. Germline loops: CDR1 SGDLS, CDR2 YYNGEE. Trimming took 4 bases from V and 11 from J; bases not matched to a gene: 15. CDR3 nucleotide sequence: TGTGCCAGCAGCTCAGGACTAGCGGAGTTGGGGCTGAAGCAGTTCTTC. As protein: CASSSGLAELGLKQFF.

CDR3 DNA sequence: TGTGCCTGGATCAGGGTGGGGAACACTGAAGCTTTCTTT. Encoded protein: CAWIRVGNTEAFF. This sequence joins TRBV30 and TRBJ1-1, with D possibly TRBD1 on 5 matching bases. This CDR3 has 13 amino acids. Between the trimmed V and J ends, which lost 4 bases and 1 base, there was a span of 10 bases. Germline CDR1 GTSNPN, CDR2 SVGIG (reference sequence). The full variable domain, with the rest looked up from reference TRBV30 and TRBJ1-1, is SQTIHQWPATLVQPVGSPLSLECTVEGTSNPNLYWYRQAAGRGLQLLFYSVGIGQISSEVPQNLSASRPQDRQFILSSKKLLLSDSGFYLCAWIRVGNTEAFFGQGTRLTVV.

This clone appeared once. The chain has TRBV5-1 and TRBJ1-1, with D possibly TRBD1 on 6 matching bases. The germline V and J ends were trimmed by 0 bases and 4 bases, with 16 bases remaining between them. Germline lookup yields CDR1 SGHRS and CDR2 YFSETQ. The CDR3 has 16 residues. CDR3 sequence: CASSLAGEGRGTEAFF. The CDR3 nucleotides read TGCGCCAGCAGCTTGGCAGGGGAGGGAAGAGGCACTGAAGCTTTCTTT.

This clone has just a few counts. This chain joins TRBV19 and TRBJ2-7; tentative D call: TRBD1 (7 bases). CDR3 length equals 13 residues. From germline, CDR1 is LNHDA and CDR2 SQIVND (reference sequence). The ends were cut back, 5 bases at V and 3 bases at J, with 11 bases in the middle. The CDR3 DNA sequence: TGTGCCAGTAGTCGGGGGACAGACTACGAGCAGTACTTC. This gives the protein CASSRGTDYEQYF.

V usage is TRBV25-1 and J usage is TRBJ2-6, with D unresolved. V was cut by 7 bases and J by 3 bases, with 10 bases left in between. The CDR3 consists of 14 residues. The germline V gene has CDR1 MGHDK and CDR2 SYGVNS. The CDR3 DNA reads TGTGCCAGCACGGGTGGTCTTGGGGCCAACGTCCTGACTTTC. Amino acids: CASTGGLGANVLTF.

This rearrangement joins TRBV7-3 to TRBJ1-1, with 9 bases identical to TRBD1. The CDR3 covers 13 residues. After removal of 1 base from V and 10 bases from J, the junction contained 4 bases not matched to a gene. Germline loops: CDR1 SGHTA, CDR2 FQGTGA. The CDR3 region has the DNA TGTGCCAGCAGCTTAAATGGACAGGGGAGAGCTTTCTTT. This gives the protein CASSLNGQGRAFF.

This clone has just a few counts. This rearrangement joins TRBV11-2 to TRBJ2-7; D ambiguous. CDR1 and CDR2 from the germline V gene are SGHAT and FQNNGV. Trimming removed 1 base from V and 4 bases from J, with 11 bases in between. This CDR3 has 14 amino acids. CDR3 loop: CASSLGYRLYEQYV. CDR3 sequence (DNA): TGTGCCAGCAGCTTAGGTTACCGATTATACGAGCAGTACGTC.

DNA of the CDR3: TGTGCCAGCTCACGCCCCTTTCCCATTGGACAGGGGGTGTATACGCAGTATTTT. Amino acids: CASSRPFPIGQGVYTQYF. This chain links TRBV18 with TRBJ2-3; 10 nucleotides agree with TRBD1. With 4 bases clipped from V and 7 bases from J, the junction kept 17 bases outside the gene matches. The CDR3 consists of 18 residues. Germline CDR1 reads KGHSH; CDR2 reads LQKENI. The entire variable domain, with the rest obtained from reference TRBV18 and TRBJ2-3, is as follows: NAGVMQNPRHLVRRRGQEARLRCSPMKGHSHVYWYRQLPEEGLKFMVYLQKENIIDESGMPKERFSAEFPKEGPSILRIQQVVRGDSAAYFCASSRPFPIGQGVYTQYFGPGTRLTVL.

This clone rates as medium-sized (0.01 to 0.1%). The chain employs TRBV6-1 and TRBJ2-3; 11 bases match TRBD1. There are 15 residues in the CDR3. The germline V gene has CDR1 MNHNS and CDR2 SASEGT. Trimming took 6 bases from V and 3 from J; bases not matched to a gene: 5. DNA of the CDR3: TGTGCCAGCAGCCGGACAGGGGGCCTGACAGATACGCAGTATTTT. Its translation is CASSRTGGLTDTQYF.

The CDR3 DNA is TGTGCCAGCAGCCCCGGACAGGGGTTGGCCTACGAGCAGTACTTC. It yields the protein CASSPGQGLAYEQYF. The chain employs TRBV5-4 and TRBJ2-7, with 9 bases matching TRBD1. CDR1 and CDR2 from the germline V gene are SGHNT and YYREEE (reference sequence). The CDR3 is made up of 15 amino acids. Trimming took 4 bases from V and 2 from J; bases not matched to a gene: 7.

This chain connects TRBV7-9 to TRBJ2-7; TRBD1 might be the D (5 bases). The CDR3 sequence is 15 residues long. V shed 1 base and J shed 2 bases, with 12 bases lying between them. CDR1 is SEHNR, CDR2 FQNEAQ, per germline (reference sequence). In nucleotides, the CDR3 is TGTGCCAGCAGCTTAGGGCCAGGGCGGACCTACGAGCAGTACTTC. It codes for CASSLGPGRTYEQYF.

The rearrangement links TRBV28 to TRBJ1-2; D is possibly TRBD1 (5 bases). Trimming took off 7 bases at V and 8 bases at J, with 14 bases between the two ends. In germline, CDR1 is MDHEN, CDR2 SYDVKM. CDR3 length: 12 residues. This CDR3 is CASTLRGGGYTF. CDR3 sequence (DNA): TGTGCCAGCACCTTGCGGGGGGGAGGCTACACCTTC.

The chain has TRBV19 and TRBJ2-5, with D possibly TRBD2 on 5 matching bases. Per germline, CDR1 LNHDA and CDR2 SQIVND (reference sequence). CDR3 length: 12 amino acids. The ends were cut back, 4 bases at V and 4 bases at J, with 7 bases in the middle. CDR3 nucleotides: TGTGCCAGTAGTACTGAGGGAGAGACCCAGTACTTC. Translating gives CASSTEGETQYF.

This chain uses TRBV18 with TRBJ2-7, with TRBD2 matching over 12 bases. The germline CDR1 and CDR2 sequences are KGHSH and LQKENI. The CDR3 has 16 residues. V dropped 0 bases and J dropped 1; count of bases not matched to a gene: 1. CDR3 in amino acids: CASSPPLAGGSYEQYF. The CDR3 nucleotides read TGTGCCAGCTCACCACCGCTAGCGGGAGGGTCCTACGAGCAGTACTTC.

V and J are TRBV4-2 and TRBJ1-6; D gene ambiguous. With 0 bases removed from V and 10 bases from J, the gap between germline ends came to 13 bases. The CDR3 sequence is 15 residues long. Per germline, CDR1 LGHNA and CDR2 YNFKEQ. The CDR3 spells CASSQDEAGSSPLHF. CDR3 sequence (DNA): TGTGCCAGCAGCCAAGATGAGGCAGGCTCCTCACCCCTCCACTTT.

This clone turned up a few times. The CDR3 DNA is TGTGCCAGCAGAGGACTAGCGTACGAGCAGTACTTC. Protein product: CASRGLAYEQYF. This chain links TRBV28 with TRBJ2-7; 9 nucleotides match TRBD2. This CDR3 contains 12 residues. Germline values: CDR1 MDHEN, CDR2 SYDVKM. V shed 6 bases and J 4 bases; nucleotides not matched to a gene: 1.

The gene calls are TRBV11-3 and TRBJ2-1, with 11 bases aligning to TRBD2. This CDR3 is 13 amino acids long. The V gene end was trimmed by 4 bases and the J gene end by 10 bases; junction bases not matched to a gene: 3. CDR1 is SGHNT, CDR2 YENEEA, per germline. CDR3 protein: CASSSSSGGEQFF. The CDR3 region has the DNA TGTGCCAGCAGCTCCTCTAGCGGGGGGGAGCAGTTCTTC.

V and J are TRBV9 and TRBJ1-5; maybe TRBD1 (5 bases). V was trimmed by 0 bases and J by 9 bases, leaving 13 bases between them. This CDR3 is built from 14 residues. Germline CDR1 reads SGDLS; CDR2 reads YYNGEE. Written as DNA, the CDR3 is TGTGCCAGCAGCGTAGGTCAGGGATGGTCGCCCCAGCATTTT. Residues: CASSVGQGWSPQHF.

Here the CDR3 reads CASSGTLPATQYF. In nucleotides, the CDR3 is TGTGCCAGCAGCGGGACACTACCAGCAACGCAGTACTTC. The rearrangement uses TRBV7-8 and TRBJ2-7; a possible D gene is TRBD1 (6 bases). Germline lookup yields CDR1 SGHVS and CDR2 FQNEAQ. The CDR3 covers 13 residues. Trimming stripped 5 bases from V and 9 bases from J, with 17 bases between. Variable domain in full (rest from reference TRBV7-8 and TRBJ2-7): GAGVSQSPRYKVAKRGQDVALRCDPISGHVSLFWYQQALGQGPEFLTYFQNEAQLDKSGLPSDRFFAERPEGSVSTLKIQRTQQEDSAVYLCASSGTLPATQYFGPGTRLTVT.

V usage is TRBV9 and J usage is TRBJ1-2; 9 bases align to TRBD1. This CDR3 spans 13 amino acids. V gave up 2 bases and J gave up 8 bases; unmatched junction bases: 4. The V gene's germline CDR1 is SGDLS and CDR2 YYNGEE. CDR3 sequence: CASSVGQGRGYTF. The CDR3, as DNA: TGTGCCAGCAGCGTCGGACAGGGGAGAGGCTACACCTTC.

This chain joins TRBV7-8 and TRBJ1-5; 7 nucleotides match TRBD1. This CDR3 spans 16 amino acids. Germline CDR1 reads SGHVS; CDR2 reads FQNEAQ. V was pared by 4 bases and J by 0 bases, with 6 bases of the junction left unmatched. CDR3 DNA sequence: TGTGCCAGCAGCTCGACAGGGCTTAATAGCAATCAGCCCCAGCATTTT. Amino acid sequence: CASSSTGLNSNQPQHF.

The gene calls are TRBV7-2 and TRBJ2-1; D is uncertain. Per germline, CDR1 SGHTA and CDR2 FQGNSA. The CDR3 length is 15 residues. The V and J ends lost 5 bases and 4 bases respectively, with 15 bases between them. The DNA of the CDR3 is TGTGCCAGCAGCGTACGACAAGAACTTTACAATGAGCAGTTCTTC. It translates to CASSVRQELYNEQFF.

The V gene is TRBV5-6, the J gene TRBJ1-1; D is unresolved. V was clipped by 0 bases and J by 4 bases, with 7 bases between them. Per the germline V gene, CDR1 is SGHDT and CDR2 is YYEEEE. The CDR3 length is 13 residues. CDR3 amino acids: CASSLGTITEAFF. CDR3 in DNA: TGTGCCAGCAGCTTGGGCACGATCACTGAAGCTTTCTTT.